Listed below are T cell receptor beta chains from one sample, sequenced in a study of blood T cell repertoires in COVID-19. Repertoires were generated with immunoSEQ multiplex PCR, while TCRdb's copy carries only in-frame clones and drops some. The profile covers about 320,000 clones, with 70% to 90% appearing a single time and roughly a tenth taken by the ten largest. The specimen sequenced was PBMCs or T cells enriched from blood (not recorded which). The receptors come from a woman younger than 30 who had recovered from COVID-19. Both conserved end residues are part of each CDR3. A D gene is named only where the DNA matches it firmly. Clone sizes are given selectively: once, few, many, or a class where the clone is expanded.

clone size,J gene,D gene,V gene,CDR3 DNA,CDR3 protein
NA,TRBJ2-7,NA,TRBV6-4,TGTGCCAGCAGTGACCTGGACAGCTACGAGCAGTACTTC,CASSDLDSYEQYF
NA,TRBJ1-1,NA,TRBV4-1,TGCGCCAGCAGCTCCCGACTCCTTATCTTT,CASSSRLLIF
NA,TRBJ1-2,NA,TRBV3-1/TRBV3-2,TGTGCCAGCAGCCAAGCACAGATTGGCTACACCTTC,CASSQAQIGYTF
NA,TRBJ2-3,NA,TRBV3-1/TRBV3-2,TGTGCCAGCAGCCAAGATAGGGGGTTAAACACAGATACGCAGTATTTT,CASSQDRGLNTDTQYF
NA,TRBJ1-1,NA,TRBV6-1,TGTGCCAGCAGTGAGACTTTGAACACTGAAGCTTTCTTT,CASSETLNTEAFF
NA,TRBJ1-5,TRBD1,TRBV4-1,TGCGCCAGCAGCCAGACAGGGGAGAGCAATCAGCCCCAGCATTTT,CASSQTGESNQPQHF
NA,TRBJ1-2,NA,TRBV11-2,TGTGCCAGCAGCTTAGACAACAGATCGTCCTACACCTTC,CASSLDNRSSYTF
NA,TRBJ2-7,NA,TRBV7-2,TGTGCCAGCAGCTTAGATGGGTTAGGGGCCTACGAGCAGTACTTC,CASSLDGLGAYEQYF
NA,TRBJ1-1,NA,TRBV21-1,TGTGCCAGACAGGGTTGCACTGAAGCTTTCTTT,CARQGCTEAFF
once,TRBJ1-1,TRBD1,TRBV6-5,TGTGCCACCGGGAGGGGGGCAGGGGGCACTGAAGCTTTCTTT,CATGRGAGGTEAFF
NA,TRBJ1-1,TRBD1,TRBV9,TGTGCCAGCAGCGTCCGACAGGGCGGCGGCACTGAAGCTTTCTTT,CASSVRQGGGTEAFF
NA,TRBJ2-2,TRBD2,TRBV24-1,TGTGCCACCAGTTCGACCCCGGGACTAGCGGGGGGGAACACCGGGGAGCTGTTTTTT,CATSSTPGLAGGNTGELFF
NA,TRBJ2-2,TRBD2,TRBV6-5,TGTGCCAGCAGACCTAGCGGGAGGAACACCGGGGAGCTGTTTTTT,CASRPSGRNTGELFF
NA,TRBJ2-7,TRBD1,TRBV28,TGTGCCAGCAGTCCACCGACCGGGACAGTTTACGAGCAGTACTTC,CASSPPTGTVYEQYF
NA,TRBJ1-1,NA,TRBV3-1/TRBV3-2,TGTGCCAGCAGCCAAGAATTTCAGGCTTTCTTT,CASSQEFQAFF
NA,TRBJ1-1,NA,TRBV5-8,TGTGCCAGCAGCTTTCGGGCTTTCTTT,CASSFRAFF
NA,TRBJ2-1,TRBD2,TRBV12-5,TGTGCTAGTGCCTTAGTCCTGGGACTAGCGGGAGGCACTGAGCAGTTCTTC,CASALVLGLAGGTEQFF
NA,TRBJ1-1,NA,TRBV19,TGTGCCAGTAGTATTCAAAATTCGGGGACTGAAGCTTTCTTT,CASSIQNSGTEAFF
NA,TRBJ2-1,NA,TRBV27,TGTGCCAGCAGTTTCCCGCTTGGTGTGCCGGGCAATGAGCAGTTCTTC,CASSFPLGVPGNEQFF
NA,TRBJ1-1,TRBD1,TRBV9,TGTGCCAGCAGCCCCGAGGACAGGGAGTATAACACTGAAGCTTTCTTT,CASSPEDREYNTEAFF
NA,TRBJ1-5,NA,TRBV2,TGTGCCAGCAGGGGAGGTGCGAGCAATCAGCCCCAGCATTTT,CASRGGASNQPQHF
few,TRBJ2-5,TRBD2,TRBV5-8,TGTGCCGGGGGACTAGCGGAGGGAGAGACCCAGTACTTC,CAGGLAEGETQYF
NA,TRBJ2-2,TRBD2,TRBV4-1,TGCGCCAGCAGCCATAGTGGGACTAGCGCCACCGGGGAGCTGTTTTTT,CASSHSGTSATGELFF
NA,TRBJ1-4,TRBD1,TRBV18,TGTGCCAGCTCACCGAGACAGGGGCCAGATGAAAAACTGTTTTTT,CASSPRQGPDEKLFF
NA,TRBJ1-6,NA,TRBV28,TGTGCCAGTATCCCGGCCTATAATTCACCCCTCCACTTT,CASIPAYNSPLHF
NA,TRBJ1-4,TRBD1,TRBV28,TGTGCCAGCAGTCCGGGACAGTCAGGGGAAAAACTGTTTTTT,CASSPGQSGEKLFF
NA,TRBJ1-2,NA,TRBV30,TGTGCCTGGACTGGGGCAGGGCGAGACTATGGCTACACCTTC,CAWTGAGRDYGYTF
NA,TRBJ1-3,NA,TRBV25-1,TGTGCCAGCAGTTCGCGGGACCGCGCCTCTGGAAACACCATATATTTT,CASSSRDRASGNTIYF
NA,TRBJ1-1,NA,TRBV9,TGTGCCAGCAACGCCGGAGGGGCGAACACTGAAGCTTTCTTT,CASNAGGANTEAFF
NA,TRBJ1-4,TRBD1,TRBV10-1,TGCGCCAGCAGCGAGGGACAGTTTACTAATGAAAAACTGTTTTTT,CASSEGQFTNEKLFF
NA,TRBJ2-2,NA,TRBV6-5,TGTGCCAGCACAAGACAGCCGAACACCGGGGAGCTGTTTTTT,CASTRQPNTGELFF
NA,TRBJ2-5,TRBD1,TRBV28,TGTGCCAGCAGTATCCCGGACAGGGGCGGGGAGACCCAGTACTTC,CASSIPDRGGETQYF
NA,TRBJ2-6,NA,TRBV30,TGTGCCTGGAGGTACTCTGGGGCCAACGTCCTGACTTTC,CAWRYSGANVLTF
NA,TRBJ1-5,TRBD1,TRBV2,TGTGCCAGCAAGAGGGAAGGGGGCCAGGGGCAGCCCCAGCATTTT,CASKREGGQGQPQHF
NA,TRBJ2-3,NA,TRBV27,TGTGCCAGCAGTCCTACCGCATACACAGATACGCAGTATTTT,CASSPTAYTDTQYF
NA,TRBJ2-1,NA,TRBV7-3,TGTGCCAGCAGCCCACAGGACGGAAGTGAGCAGTTCTTC,CASSPQDGSEQFF
once,TRBJ1-6,TRBD1,TRBV27,TGTGCCAGCAGTCTGCAGGGGGCTAGGTCACCCCTCCACTTT,CASSLQGARSPLHF
NA,TRBJ1-2,NA,TRBV28,TGTGCCAGTGGGGCAGCCCCGACGTACTACACCTTC,CASGAAPTYYTF
NA,TRBJ2-7,NA,TRBV27,TGTGCCAGCAGTTTAGGAGGGGCGCTGGGCGAGCAGTACTTC,CASSLGGALGEQYF
NA,TRBJ1-1,TRBD1,TRBV5-1,TGCGCCAGCATGGAAGGGGGCGATGGCACTGAAGCTTTCTTT,CASMEGGDGTEAFF
once,TRBJ1-2,NA,TRBV12-3/TRBV12-4,TGTGCCAGCAGCCCGGCGGGTACCTATGGCTACACCTTC,CASSPAGTYGYTF
NA,TRBJ2-7,NA,TRBV28,TGTGCCAGCAGTCCTCCGGGGGACCCAGGCGAGCAGTACTTC,CASSPPGDPGEQYF
NA,TRBJ1-6,NA,TRBV3-1/TRBV3-2,TGTGCCAGTACAGGAGCCTATAATTCACCCCTCCACTTT,CASTGAYNSPLHF